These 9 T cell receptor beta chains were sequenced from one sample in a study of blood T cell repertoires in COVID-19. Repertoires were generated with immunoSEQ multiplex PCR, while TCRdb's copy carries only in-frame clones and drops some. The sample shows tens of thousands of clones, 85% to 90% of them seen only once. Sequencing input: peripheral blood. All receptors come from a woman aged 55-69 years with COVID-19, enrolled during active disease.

This CDR3 reads CASSKGPVWGPYGYTF. The CDR3 region has the DNA TGTGCCAGCAGCAAAGGCCCCGTGTGGGGGCCCTATGGCTACACCTTC. The chain joins TRBV21-1 to TRBJ1-2; the table's TRBD1 call for D was not verified on the DNA. TRBV21-1 is assigned pseudogene status. The CDR3 loop spans 16 amino acids.

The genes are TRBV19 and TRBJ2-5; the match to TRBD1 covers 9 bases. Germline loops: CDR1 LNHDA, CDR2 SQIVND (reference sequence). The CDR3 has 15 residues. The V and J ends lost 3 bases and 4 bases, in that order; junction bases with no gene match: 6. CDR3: CASSMGDRVGETQYF. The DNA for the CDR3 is TGTGCCAGTAGTATGGGGGACAGGGTAGGAGAGACCCAGTACTTC.

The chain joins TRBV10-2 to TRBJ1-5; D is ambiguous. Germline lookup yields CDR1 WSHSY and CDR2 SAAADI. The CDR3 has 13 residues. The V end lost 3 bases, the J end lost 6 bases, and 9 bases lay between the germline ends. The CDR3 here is CASSDLRGQPQHF. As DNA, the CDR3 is TGCGCCAGCAGTGACCTCCGGGGTCAGCCCCAGCATTTT.

CDR3 loop: CAWGAQLDSNEQFF. The CDR3 DNA follows: TGTGCCTGGGGCGCGCAACTGGACTCCAATGAGCAGTTCTTC. V is TRBV30 and J is TRBJ2-1, with a tentative D call TRBD2 (5 bases). Trimming stripped 5 bases from V and 6 bases from J, with 17 bases between. The CDR3 is made up of 14 amino acids. The germline gives CDR1 GTSNPN, CDR2 SVGIG (reference sequence).

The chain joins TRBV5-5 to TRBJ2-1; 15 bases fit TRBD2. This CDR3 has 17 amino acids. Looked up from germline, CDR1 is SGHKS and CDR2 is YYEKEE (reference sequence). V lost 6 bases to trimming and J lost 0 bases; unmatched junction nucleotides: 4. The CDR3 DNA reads TGTGCCAGCATCGGGACTAGCGGGGGGAGCTCCTACAATGAGCAGTTCTTC. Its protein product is CASIGTSGGSSYNEQFF.

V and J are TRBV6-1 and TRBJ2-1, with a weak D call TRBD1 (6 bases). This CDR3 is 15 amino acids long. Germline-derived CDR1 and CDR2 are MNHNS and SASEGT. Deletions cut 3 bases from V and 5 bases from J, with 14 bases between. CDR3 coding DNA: TGTGCCAGCAGTGAGCAGGGGCGCAGCCACAATGAGCAGTTCTTC. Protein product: CASSEQGRSHNEQFF.

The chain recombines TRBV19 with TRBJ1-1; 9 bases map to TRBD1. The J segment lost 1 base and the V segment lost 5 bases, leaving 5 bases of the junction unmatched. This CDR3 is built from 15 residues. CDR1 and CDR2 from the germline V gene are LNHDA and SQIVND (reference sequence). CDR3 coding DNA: TGTGCCAGTAGTGCCACGGGACAGGGGAACACTGAAGCTTTCTTT. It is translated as CASSATGQGNTEAFF.

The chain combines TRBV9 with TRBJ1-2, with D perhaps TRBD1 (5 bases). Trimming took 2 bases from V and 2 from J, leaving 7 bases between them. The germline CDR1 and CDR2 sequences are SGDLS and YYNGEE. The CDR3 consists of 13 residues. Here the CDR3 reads CASSVTGNYGYTF. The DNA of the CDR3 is TGTGCCAGCAGCGTTACAGGCAACTATGGCTACACCTTC.

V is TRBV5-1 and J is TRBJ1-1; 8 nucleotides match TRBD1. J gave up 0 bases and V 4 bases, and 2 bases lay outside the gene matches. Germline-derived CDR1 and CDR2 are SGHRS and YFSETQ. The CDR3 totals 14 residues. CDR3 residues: CASSRDRLNTEAFF. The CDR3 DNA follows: TGCGCCAGCAGCAGGGACAGGCTGAACACTGAAGCTTTCTTT.